The present T cell receptor (beta chain) was sequenced within a study of read filtering for tumor transcriptome and immune sequencing. From roughly 390 ng of RNA, a library with molecular barcoded alpha/delta and beta/gamma adaptors was made. MiXCR was run by TCRdb on the reads, yielding one entry per CDR3 protein. The sample holds around 130,000 distinct CDR3 sequences, over 10% seen once. The CDR3 consists of 13 residues. Germline V gene lookup returns CDR1 SGHRS and CDR2 YFSETQ. The V end was cut by 4 bases, the J end by 2 bases, with 7 bases between. This clonotype was observed at least ten times. At the time of active disease, bone marrow was collected from every patient.

This sequence joins TRBV5-1 and TRBJ2-4, with D uncertain. The receptor's source is a donor at least 40 years old with multiple myeloma. Source material: a population of CD138-negative cells sorted from bone marrow. The CDR3 DNA is TGCGCCAGCAGCCCGGACCCCAAAAACATTCAGTACTTC. It encodes CASSPDPKNIQYF. Based on the CDR3 plus reference TRBV5-1 and TRBJ2-4, the full variable domain is KAGVTQTPRYLIKTRGQQVTLSCSPISGHRSVSWYQQTPGQGLQFLFEYFSETQRNKGNFPGRFSGRQFSNSRSEMNVSTLELGDSALYLCASSPDPKNIQYFGAGTRLSVL.